The clone carrying this T cell receptor (beta chain) turned up a few times. Its matching antigen is unknown. The germline gene is not matched at one end of the junction; a read error may be the cause. For the second PCR, which ran for about 7 to 11 cycles, a sample-barcoded 5' primer and a J-beta primer mix were used. In TCRdb, the 5' RACE reads were re-called with MiXCR into one record per CDR3 protein. The profile shows 1 million or so distinct CDR3 sequences, 20% to 25% of them singletons. This sample is drawn from a study of blood T cells in healthy people across ages. Each sample provided at least 5 micrograms of extracted total RNA. Study-wide results and limits: The donors' CMV status was not determined, possibly confounding changes in expanded clonotypes.

The germline V gene has CDR1 ENHRY and CDR2 SYGVKD. The CDR3 length is 14 residues. The same data also went into a second study, on T cells of mothers and their children.

The chain recombines TRBV10-3 with TRBJ1-1; D not resolved. The source of this sequence is a girl aged 2 to 10 in good health. Sequencing input: blood. CDR3 region: CAIKNGRNVPEALF. CDR3 in DNA: TGTGCCATCAAGAATGGACGAAATGTTCCTGAAGCTCTCTTT.